The sequence of this T cell receptor (beta chain) was determined in a study of memory CD4+ T cells and cytomegalovirus serostatus. Background on the study: This sample comes from healthy Belgian adults, 9 CMV seropositive, approximately 22 seronegative. General study points: Of under 200 reported CMV TCRbeta sequences, just over 65 were found in memory CD4+ repertoires.

V lost 4 bases and J 2 bases, leaving 11 bases between the germline ends. There are 14 residues in the CDR3. The germline gives CDR1 LGHNA, CDR2 YNFKEQ. Details on this clone: What it binds is unknown.

In the authors' methods: After removing out-of-frame reads, under 2.5 million distinct TCRbeta sequences remained. Assay used: immunoSEQ multiplex PCR; TCRdb lists only in-frame clones, some missing. D and trimming were read from the DNA, whereas the V and J calls and clone size are those reported in that table. Altogether approximately 46,000 clones are present, about 74% being singletons, with the ten largest covering about 1.1%. The sort gate was single viable CD3+CD4+CD8-CD45RO+ cells for memory CD4+ T cells. After thawing, CD4+ T cells were positively selected. The receptor comes from an adult in good health and CMV-seropositive. Sequencing was performed on memory CD4+ T cells from blood. The chain uses TRBV4-2 and TRBJ2-5, with a possible D match to TRBD2 (5 bases). The CDR3 nucleotides are TGTGCCAGCAGCCGCGAGGGTCAACAAGAGACCCAGTACTTC. This sequence encodes CASSREGQQETQYF.